This T cell receptor (beta chain) was profiled in a study of blood T cell repertoires in COVID-19. This CDR3 comprises 12 residues. Germline V gene lookup returns CDR1 KGHSH and CDR2 LQKENI. Trimming shortened V by 3 bases and J by 8 bases, and 10 bases separated the two germline ends. Per the study methods: Estimates of nucleated cell counts were drawn from the amplification of reference gene primers. Clones were read by immunoSEQ multiplex PCR, and TCRdb kept only the in-frame ones, dropping some. V, J and clone size are those of that table, while D and trimming were read from the DNA. The sample yields 100,000 to 150,000 clones, approximately 89% seen once.

The sequenced material came from peripheral blood. This clonotype originated in a man in his fifties or sixties with acute or convalescent COVID-19. V is TRBV18 and J is TRBJ1-2; tentative D call: TRBD1 (6 bases). The CDR3 coding sequence is TGTGCCAGCTCACCTACAGGGCAAGGCTACACCTTC. It yields the protein CASSPTGQGYTF. The whole variable domain, remainder taken from reference TRBV18 and TRBJ1-2, is NAGVMQNPRHLVRRRGQEARLRCSPMKGHSHVYWYRQLPEEGLKFMVYLQKENIIDESGMPKERFSAEFPKEGPSILRIQQVVRGDSAAYFCASSPTGQGYTFGSGTRLTVV.